This T cell receptor beta chain is drawn from a study of cytomegalovirus exposure and HLA in healthy donors. For the study at large: Among the roughly 400 genotyped donors, approximately 82% were placed in the Caucasian-associated ancestry cluster. General observations from the study: Researchers reported in a later analysis that a missense DCLRE1C variant was tied to TCR beta V- and J-gene trimming.

The ends were cut back, 3 bases at V and 0 bases at J, with 10 bases in the middle. Germline V CDR1 and CDR2: SGHRS, YFSETQ. The CDR3 has 15 amino acids. Details on this clone: Its cognate antigen is unknown.

The primer mix had 60 Vbeta and 13 Jbeta primers. Produced via immunoSEQ multiplex PCR; TCRdb's table is partial and in-frame only. The sample lists around 120,000 clones, around three quarters occurring once. The V and J genes are TRBV5-1 and TRBJ1-5, with D hard to call. This TCR was recovered from a woman in her forties or fifties in good health and CMV-seronegative. The source material was PBMCs. The CDR3 DNA reads TGCGCCAGCAGCTCAGACACTTTTAGCAATCAGCCCCAGCATTTT. Amino acid sequence: CASSSDTFSNQPQHF.